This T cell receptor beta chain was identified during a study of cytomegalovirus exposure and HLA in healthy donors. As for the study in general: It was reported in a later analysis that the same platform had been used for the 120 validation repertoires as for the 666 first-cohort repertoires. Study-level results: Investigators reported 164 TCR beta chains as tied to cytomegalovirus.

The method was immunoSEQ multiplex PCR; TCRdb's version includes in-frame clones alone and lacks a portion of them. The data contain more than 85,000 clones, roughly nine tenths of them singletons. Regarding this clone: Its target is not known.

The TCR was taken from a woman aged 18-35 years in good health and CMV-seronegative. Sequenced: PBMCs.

Here the CDR3 reads CASSQGPDTQYF. The CDR3 coding sequence is TGTGCCAGCAGCCAAGGGCCAGATACGCAGTATTTT. The chain recombines TRBV14 with TRBJ2-3; the D is unclear. The CDR3 consists of 12 residues. Germline assignment: CDR1 SGHDN and CDR2 FVKESK. V lost 1 base and J 4 bases, leaving 3 bases between the germline ends.